This TCR beta chain was recovered during a study of post-analysis software for immune sequencing data. Across the study: Included among the disease courses, which were recorded for the cohort, were relapsing-remitting, secondary progressive and progressive-relapsing multiple sclerosis. Study-wide results and limits: Relative to controls, patients had about five TRBV segments at higher frequency, with TRBV5-6, TRBV5-1 and TRBV20-1 among these. Batch-mates among the samples co-clustered strongly by F measure.

Comment on this clonotype: Its antigen is still unknown.

This CDR3 contains 12 residues. Trimming removed 4 bases from V and 8 bases from J, with 9 bases in between. Germline V gene lookup returns CDR1 LGHDT and CDR2 YNNKEL (reference sequence). TCR beta libraries were prepared from cDNA with unique molecular identifiers. Once about 0.95 to 10 million T cells were used, approximately 470,000 cDNA molecules resulted. Via MiXCR, TCRdb re-called the PCR reads, giving one row per CDR3 protein. The sample has approximately 440,000 distinct CDR3 sequences, nearly 45% seen once. Sequencing was done on a sample of blood. The chain couples TRBV3-1 to TRBJ2-1, with D unresolved. The clonotype originates from a girl between 10 and 17 years old with multiple sclerosis. The CDR3 DNA reads TGTGCCAGCAGCCCCCTGCGAGATGAGCAGTTCTTC. Translation: CASSPLRDEQFF.